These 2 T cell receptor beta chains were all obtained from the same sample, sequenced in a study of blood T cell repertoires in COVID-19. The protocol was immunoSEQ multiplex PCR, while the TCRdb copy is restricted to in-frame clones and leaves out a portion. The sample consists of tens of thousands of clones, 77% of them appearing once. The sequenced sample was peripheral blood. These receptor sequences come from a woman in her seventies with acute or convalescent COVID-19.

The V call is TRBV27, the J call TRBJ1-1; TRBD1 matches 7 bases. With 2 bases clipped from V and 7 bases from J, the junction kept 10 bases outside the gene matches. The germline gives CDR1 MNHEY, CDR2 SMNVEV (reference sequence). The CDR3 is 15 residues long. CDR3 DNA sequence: TGTGCCAGCAGTTTAAGTTGGACAGGATATAATGAAGCTTTCTTT. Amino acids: CASSLSWTGYNEAFF.

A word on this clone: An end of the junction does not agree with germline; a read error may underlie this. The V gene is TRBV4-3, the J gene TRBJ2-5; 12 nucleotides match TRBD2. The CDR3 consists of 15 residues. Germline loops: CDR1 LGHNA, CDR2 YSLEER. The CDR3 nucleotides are TGCGCCAGCAGCCAAGAGTGGGGGACTAGCGGGCCCAGTGACTTC. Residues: CASSQEWGTSGPSDF.